The rows below give T cell receptor beta chains drawn from one sample of a study of high-grade serous ovarian cancer treatment subgroups. Clones were sequenced by immunoSEQ multiplex PCR, and TCRdb holds only the in-frame ones, with some missing. The sample includes 8,500 to 10,000 clones, 80% to 90% seen only once; the top ten take about 1.5%. Sequenced sample: tumor tissue. The receptors originated from a human donor with high-grade serous ovarian cancer. Each CDR3 is given with its conserved first and last residue. The order of the fields is V gene, J gene, D gene, CDR3 protein, CDR3 DNA. A D gene is named only where the DNA matches it firmly.

V gene: TRBV1; J gene: TRBJ1-2; D gene: -; CDR3 protein: CTSKGQENYGYTF; CDR3 DNA: TGCACCAGCAAGGGACAGGAAAACTATGGCTACACCTTC
V gene: TRBV11-2; J gene: TRBJ1-1; D gene: TRBD1; CDR3 protein: CASSLGQGATMEAFF; CDR3 DNA: TGTGCCAGCAGCTTAGGACAGGGGGCGACGATGGAAGCTTTCTTT
V gene: TRBV13; J gene: TRBJ2-7; D gene: TRBD1; CDR3 protein: CASSRTGTGREQYF; CDR3 DNA: TGTGCCAGCAGTCGGACCGGGACAGGGCGCGAGCAGTACTTC
V gene: TRBV6-6; J gene: TRBJ2-1; D gene: -; CDR3 protein: CASRPPSGGGYNEQFF; CDR3 DNA: TGTGCCAGCAGACCTCCTTCAGGGGGGGGCTACAATGAGCAGTTCTTC
V gene: TRBV25-1; J gene: TRBJ2-3; D gene: -; CDR3 protein: CASNQGYTDTQYF; CDR3 DNA: TGTGCCAGCAATCAGGGGTACACAGATACGCAGTATTTT
V gene: TRBV27; J gene: TRBJ1-5; D gene: -; CDR3 protein: CASSLFSPQGYRNNQPQHF; CDR3 DNA: TGTGCCAGCAGTTTATTCTCCCCCCAGGGCTATAGGAACAATCAGCCCCAGCATTTT
V gene: TRBV14; J gene: TRBJ2-2; D gene: -; CDR3 protein: CASSLKGLARMYAGELFF; CDR3 DNA: TGTGCCAGCAGCCTTAAAGGGTTAGCGCGGATGTACGCCGGGGAGCTGTTTTTT
V gene: TRBV27; J gene: TRBJ1-2; D gene: -; CDR3 protein: CASRMMAGVSSGGYGYTF; CDR3 DNA: TGTGCCAGCAGAATGATGGCGGGGGTATCCAGCGGAGGCTATGGCTACACCTTC
V gene: TRBV4-3; J gene: TRBJ2-3; D gene: TRBD1; CDR3 protein: CASSQEDRGDADTQYF; CDR3 DNA: TGCGCCAGCAGCCAAGAAGACAGGGGGGACGCAGATACGCAGTATTTT
V gene: TRBV11-2; J gene: TRBJ2-1; D gene: -; CDR3 protein: CASSAGVVNEQFF; CDR3 DNA: TGTGCCAGCAGCGCTGGGGTTGTGAATGAGCAGTTCTTC
V gene: TRBV6-6; J gene: TRBJ2-5; D gene: -; CDR3 protein: CASNRPGDAQYF; CDR3 DNA: TGTGCCAGCAATAGACCCGGTGATGCCCAGTACTTC
V gene: TRBV2; J gene: TRBJ2-3; D gene: -; CDR3 protein: CASSSGASTDTQYF; CDR3 DNA: TGTGCCAGCTCCTCTGGGGCGAGCACAGATACGCAGTATTTT
V gene: TRBV7-9; J gene: TRBJ2-3; D gene: TRBD2; CDR3 protein: CASSSGLAGTITDTQYF; CDR3 DNA: TGTGCCAGCAGCTCGGGACTAGCGGGGACAATCACAGATACGCAGTATTTT
V gene: TRBV27; J gene: TRBJ2-5; D gene: -; CDR3 protein: CASSPFSSVGETQYF; CDR3 DNA: TGTGCCAGCAGTCCTTTCTCTAGTGTGGGGGAGACCCAGTACTTC
V gene: TRBV30; J gene: TRBJ2-3; D gene: TRBD1; CDR3 protein: CAWSVQGNTQYF; CDR3 DNA: TGTGCCTGGAGTGTACAGGGGAATACGCAGTATTTT
V gene: TRBV18; J gene: TRBJ2-7; D gene: TRBD2; CDR3 protein: CASSPVLAGVRNEQYF; CDR3 DNA: TGTGCCAGCTCACCCGTCCTAGCGGGAGTGCGGAACGAGCAGTACTTC
V gene: TRBV30; J gene: TRBJ1-2; D gene: -; CDR3 protein: CAWSVGGGYTF; CDR3 DNA: TGTGCCTGGAGTGTAGGTGGGGGCTACACCTTC
V gene: TRBV1; J gene: TRBJ2-5; D gene: -; CDR3 protein: CTSSQHRTSGQETQYF; CDR3 DNA: TGCACCAGCAGCCAACACCGGACTAGCGGACAAGAGACCCAGTACTTC